These 2 T cell receptor beta chains came from one sample sequenced in a study of blood T cell repertoires in COVID-19. Only in-frame clones appear in the TCRdb table, and some are missing; sequencing was by immunoSEQ multiplex PCR. Of about 170,000 clones listed, about 80% were seen once; the top ten hold under 9%. Sequenced: peripheral blood. The receptors come from a middle-aged woman with COVID-19, enrolled during active disease.

The CDR3 DNA reads as TGTGCCAGCAGCCCTGGGACTAGAATCCTACAAGAGACCCAGTACTTC. This sequence encodes CASSPGTRILQETQYF. The chain carries TRBV14 and TRBJ2-5; TRBD2 aligns across 8 bases. This CDR3 spans 16 amino acids. Germline values: CDR1 SGHDN, CDR2 FVKESK. Trimming removed 4 bases from V and 2 bases from J; junction bases left unmatched: 9.

This clone turned up a few times. CDR3 in amino acids: CASTRQGANYGYTF. DNA for the CDR3: TGTGCCAGTACAAGACAGGGGGCTAACTATGGCTACACCTTC. The chain couples TRBV19 to TRBJ1-2, with 9 bases fitting TRBD1. Germline CDR1 reads LNHDA; CDR2 reads SQIVND (reference sequence). J lost 0 bases, V lost 7 bases, and 3 bases had no gene match. This CDR3 is 14 amino acids long.